The 22 T cell receptor beta chains below come from one sample, sequenced in a study of vaccination effects on CD4 cells after COVID-19. For these receptors, no antigen is known. The protocol was immunoSEQ multiplex PCR, while the TCRdb copy is restricted to in-frame clones and leaves out a portion. The data contain about 32,000 clones, around three quarters of them singletons. Expansion of antigen-specific CD4+ T cells with viral peptide pools was carried out by the ViraFEST assay before sequencing. The culture ran for approximately 9 days before CD4+ T cells were isolated. All study participants received two doses of BNT162b2 or mRNA-1273 vaccine. The specimen was CD4+ T cells from PBMCs cultured with HCoV-229E spike peptides, collected after COVID-19 vaccination. The receptors were sampled from a human donor who received a COVID-19 vaccine.

Regarding this clone: At one end, the junction sequence differs from germline, possibly due to a read error. This chain uses TRBV29-1 with TRBJ2-5; weak D call: TRBD1 (5 bases). Germline CDR1 reads SQVTM; CDR2 reads ANQGSEA. This CDR3 is built from 12 residues. This chain's CDR3 is CSARTSQGTQYF. DNA for the CDR3: TGCAGCGCCCGGACAAGCCAAGGGACCCAGTACTTC.

This clone appeared a few times. The chain has TRBV5-1 and TRBJ2-3, with TRBD2 matching over 11 bases. The germline V gene encodes CDR1 SGHRS and CDR2 YFSETQ. J gave up 0 bases and V 4 bases, and 10 bases lay outside the gene matches. The CDR3 has 18 amino acids. CDR3 sequence reads: CASSLPGLAATSTDTQYF. In nucleotides, the CDR3 is TGCGCCAGCAGCCTCCCGGGACTAGCGGCAACTAGCACAGATACGCAGTATTTT.

In its sample, this clone ranks as medium-sized. The chain carries TRBV19 and TRBJ1-2; no firm D call. Trimming took off 8 bases at V and 4 bases at J, with 11 bases between the two ends. The CDR3 totals 12 residues. CDR1 and CDR2 from the germline V gene are LNHDA and SQIVND (reference sequence). This CDR3 reads CASAEARYGYTF. Written as DNA, the CDR3 is TGTGCCAGTGCAGAAGCCCGCTATGGCTACACCTTC.

This chain uses TRBV13 with TRBJ1-4; TRBD1 might be the D (5 bases). V shed 2 bases and J shed 6 bases, with 10 bases lying between them. Germline V lookup: CDR1 PRHDT, CDR2 FYEKMQ (reference sequence). This CDR3 region has 14 residues. In nucleotides, the CDR3 is TGTGCCAGCAGCTTATTTTCGGGGGATGAAAAACTGTTTTTT. Translation: CASSLFSGDEKLFF.

The CDR3 here is CASSFQTATETQYF. DNA for the CDR3: TGTGCCAGCAGCTTCCAGACGGCCACGGAGACCCAGTACTTC. The rearrangement uses TRBV3-1 (or the pseudogene TRBV3-2) and TRBJ2-5; D is unresolved. This CDR3 has 14 residues. Germline V lookup: CDR1 LGHDT, CDR2 YNNKEL (reference sequence). V lost 5 bases and J lost 5, with 15 bases in between.

The chain combines TRBV10-2 with TRBJ2-5; TRBD1 aligns across 8 bases. The J segment lost 1 base and the V segment lost 5 bases, leaving 3 bases of the junction unmatched. Germline V gene data show CDR1 as WSHSY and CDR2 as SAAADI. CDR3 length equals 14 residues. CDR3 amino acids: CASSPQGGQETQYF. CDR3 coding DNA: TGCGCCAGCAGTCCACAGGGGGGCCAAGAGACCCAGTACTTC.

The chain couples TRBV5-4 to TRBJ2-7; 8 nucleotides agree with TRBD2. This CDR3 has 13 residues. Germline V gene lookup returns CDR1 SGHNT and CDR2 YYREEE (reference sequence). Germline trimming cut 9 bases from V and 0 bases from J; bases unmatched to any gene: 5. DNA for the CDR3: TGTGCCATAGGACTAGCAGGCTCCTACGAGCAGTACTTC. Translation gives CAIGLAGSYEQYF.

The chain recombines TRBV11-2 with TRBJ2-3; 9 bases fit TRBD2. The trim removed 5 bases at V and 2 bases at J, leaving 5 bases unmatched. Per germline, CDR1 SGHAT and CDR2 FQNNGV. The CDR3 spans 15 residues. CDR3 loop: CASSPLAGATDTQYF. The CDR3 DNA sequence: TGTGCCAGCAGCCCATTAGCGGGAGCCACAGATACGCAGTATTTT. Combining the CDR3 with reference TRBV11-2 and TRBJ2-3 gives the whole variable domain EAGVAQSPRYKIIEKRQSVAFWCNPISGHATLYWYQQILGQGPKLLIQFQNNGVVDDSQLPKDRFSAERLKGVDSTLKIQPAKLEDSAVYLCASSPLAGATDTQYFGPGTRLTVL.

This rearrangement joins TRBV19 to TRBJ2-7; D is unresolved. The CDR3 covers 11 residues. Deletions cut 2 bases from V and 6 bases from J, with 5 bases between. CDR1 is LNHDA and CDR2 is SQIVND in the germline V gene (reference sequence). The chain's CDR3 is CASSIISEQYF. The DNA of the CDR3 is TGTGCCAGTAGTATAATCAGCGAGCAGTACTTC. Looking up the rest from reference TRBV19 and TRBJ2-7 gives the full variable domain: DGGITQSPKYLFRKEGQNVTLSCEQNLNHDAMYWYRQDPGQGLRLIYYSQIVNDFQKGDIAEGYSVSREKKESFPLTVTSAQKNPTAFYLCASSIISEQYFGPGTRLTVT.

The chain recombines TRBV6-5 with TRBJ1-5, with no clear D. From germline, CDR1 is MNHEY and CDR2 SVGAGI. The CDR3 totals 14 residues. Trimming stripped 6 bases from V and 1 base from J, with 10 bases between. CDR3 in amino acids: CASSADGSNQPQHF. In DNA, the CDR3 is TGTGCCAGCAGCGCGGACGGAAGCAATCAGCCCCAGCATTTT.

V gene TRBV10-1 combines with J gene TRBJ2-2; 7 positions agree with TRBD2. This CDR3 is 14 amino acids long. Unmatched junction bases numbered 4, after V lost 6 bases and J lost 3 bases. The germline CDR1 and CDR2 sequences are WNHNN and SYGVQD (reference sequence). The CDR3 sequence is CASRSGDDTGELFF. Written as DNA, the CDR3 is TGCGCCAGCAGGAGCGGGGACGACACCGGGGAGCTGTTTTTT.

The rearrangement links TRBV12-3 or TRBV12-4 to TRBJ1-3; no firm D call. CDR3 size: 12 residues. Trimming took 4 bases from V and 3 from J, leaving 4 bases between them. CDR3 DNA: TGTGCCAGCAGTTCGGGTGGAAACACCATATATTTT. It codes for CASSSGGNTIYF.

The table lists this clone with a few counts. This chain connects TRBV11-2 to TRBJ2-5; no clear D gene. CDR1 and CDR2 from the germline V gene are SGHAT and FQNNGV. The CDR3 contains 12 residues. Trimming shortened V by 5 bases and J by 5 bases, and 9 bases separated the two germline ends. The CDR3 reads CASSVSGETQYF. CDR3 nucleotide sequence: TGTGCCAGCAGCGTCAGTGGGGAGACCCAGTACTTC.

This chain joins TRBV11-2 and TRBJ2-3; 11 bases agree with TRBD2. Germline CDR1 reads SGHAT; CDR2 reads FQNNGV. V lost 4 bases and J lost 4; bases outside the gene matches: 7. The CDR3 contains 16 residues. The CDR3 bases are TGTGCCAGCAGCTACCGGGGTAGCGGGGGGGCAGATACGCAGTATTTT. This sequence encodes CASSYRGSGGADTQYF.

The rearrangement links TRBV11-3 to TRBJ2-1; D gene ambiguous. V lost 5 bases and J lost 6, with 17 bases in between. The germline V gene has CDR1 SGHNT and CDR2 YENEEA. This CDR3 has 15 amino acids. The CDR3 loop reads CASSPGGVKGNEQFF. Written as DNA, the CDR3 is TGTGCCAGCAGCCCCGGTGGGGTTAAGGGCAATGAGCAGTTCTTC.

The J gene is TRBJ2-3, the V gene TRBV5-4, with TRBD1 matching 8 bases. V was clipped by 5 bases and J by 1 base; unmatched bases: 12. Germline V gene data show CDR1 as SGHNT and CDR2 as YYREEE (reference sequence). This CDR3 contains 17 residues. Here the CDR3 reads CASSKPKTGAGTDTQYF. The CDR3 coding sequence is TGTGCCAGCAGTAAGCCGAAGACAGGGGCGGGCACAGATACGCAGTATTTT.

The chain employs TRBV11-2 and TRBJ2-7, with D unclear. Germline loops: CDR1 SGHAT, CDR2 FQNNGV. This CDR3 is built from 17 residues. V shed 5 bases and J shed 5 bases, with 25 bases lying between them. The CDR3 region is CASSSFPLPGFQHEQYF. The CDR3 DNA reads TGTGCCAGCAGCAGTTTCCCTCTCCCCGGGTTCCAGCACGAGCAGTACTTC.

The chain employs TRBV6-5 and TRBJ2-7; D may be TRBD2 (6 bases). The germline V gene has CDR1 MNHEY and CDR2 SVGAGI. The ends were cut back, 7 bases at V and 6 bases at J, with 16 bases in the middle. The CDR3 contains 13 residues. The CDR3 sequence: CASKPGPGGEQYF. The CDR3 DNA reads as TGTGCCAGCAAACCGGGACCCGGGGGCGAGCAGTACTTC.

This chain uses TRBV30 with TRBJ2-1; TRBD1 aligns across 9 bases. The CDR3 extends over 14 amino acids. Germline assignment: CDR1 GTSNPN and CDR2 SVGIG (reference sequence). Losses at the gene ends were 3 bases for V and 6 bases for J; bases not matched to a gene: 6. The CDR3 DNA reads as TGTGCCTGGAGCCTACAGGGGGCGGTCAATGAGCAGTTCTTC. Residues: CAWSLQGAVNEQFF.

The V gene is TRBV5-6, the J gene TRBJ2-5, with D possibly TRBD1 on 6 matching bases. This CDR3 comprises 16 residues. Germline V CDR1 and CDR2: SGHDT, YYEEEE. Trimming removed 2 bases from V and 5 bases from J, with 19 bases in between. The CDR3 coding sequence is TGTGCCAGCAGCTTCTCGGACAGACCCTGGGCGGAGACCCAGTACTTC. The encoded protein is CASSFSDRPWAETQYF. The full variable domain, completed using reference TRBV5-6 and TRBJ2-5, is DAGVTQSPTHLIKTRGQQVTLRCSPKSGHDTVSWYQQALGQGPQFIFQYYEEEERQRGNFPDRFSGHQFPNYSSELNVNALLLGDSALYLCASSFSDRPWAETQYFGPGTRLLVL.

The rearrangement links TRBV7-2 to TRBJ2-7; D is perhaps TRBD1 (6 bases). Between the trimmed V and J ends, which lost 4 bases and 3 bases, there was a span of 16 bases. The germline CDR1 and CDR2 sequences are SGHTA and FQGNSA. The CDR3 contains 15 residues. CDR3 coding DNA: TGTGCCAGCAGCTCCGGACAGCCCCCCTTCTACGAGCAGTACTTC. It is translated as CASSSGQPPFYEQYF.

The chain links TRBV12-3 or TRBV12-4 to TRBJ2-5; TRBD1 or TRBD2 may be the D gene (5 bases each). V lost 6 bases and J 9 bases, leaving 14 bases between the germline ends. The CDR3 length is 12 residues. The DNA of the CDR3 is TGTGCCAGCAGCACCGGGGCCCCGGCCCAGTACTTC. Its protein product is CASSTGAPAQYF.